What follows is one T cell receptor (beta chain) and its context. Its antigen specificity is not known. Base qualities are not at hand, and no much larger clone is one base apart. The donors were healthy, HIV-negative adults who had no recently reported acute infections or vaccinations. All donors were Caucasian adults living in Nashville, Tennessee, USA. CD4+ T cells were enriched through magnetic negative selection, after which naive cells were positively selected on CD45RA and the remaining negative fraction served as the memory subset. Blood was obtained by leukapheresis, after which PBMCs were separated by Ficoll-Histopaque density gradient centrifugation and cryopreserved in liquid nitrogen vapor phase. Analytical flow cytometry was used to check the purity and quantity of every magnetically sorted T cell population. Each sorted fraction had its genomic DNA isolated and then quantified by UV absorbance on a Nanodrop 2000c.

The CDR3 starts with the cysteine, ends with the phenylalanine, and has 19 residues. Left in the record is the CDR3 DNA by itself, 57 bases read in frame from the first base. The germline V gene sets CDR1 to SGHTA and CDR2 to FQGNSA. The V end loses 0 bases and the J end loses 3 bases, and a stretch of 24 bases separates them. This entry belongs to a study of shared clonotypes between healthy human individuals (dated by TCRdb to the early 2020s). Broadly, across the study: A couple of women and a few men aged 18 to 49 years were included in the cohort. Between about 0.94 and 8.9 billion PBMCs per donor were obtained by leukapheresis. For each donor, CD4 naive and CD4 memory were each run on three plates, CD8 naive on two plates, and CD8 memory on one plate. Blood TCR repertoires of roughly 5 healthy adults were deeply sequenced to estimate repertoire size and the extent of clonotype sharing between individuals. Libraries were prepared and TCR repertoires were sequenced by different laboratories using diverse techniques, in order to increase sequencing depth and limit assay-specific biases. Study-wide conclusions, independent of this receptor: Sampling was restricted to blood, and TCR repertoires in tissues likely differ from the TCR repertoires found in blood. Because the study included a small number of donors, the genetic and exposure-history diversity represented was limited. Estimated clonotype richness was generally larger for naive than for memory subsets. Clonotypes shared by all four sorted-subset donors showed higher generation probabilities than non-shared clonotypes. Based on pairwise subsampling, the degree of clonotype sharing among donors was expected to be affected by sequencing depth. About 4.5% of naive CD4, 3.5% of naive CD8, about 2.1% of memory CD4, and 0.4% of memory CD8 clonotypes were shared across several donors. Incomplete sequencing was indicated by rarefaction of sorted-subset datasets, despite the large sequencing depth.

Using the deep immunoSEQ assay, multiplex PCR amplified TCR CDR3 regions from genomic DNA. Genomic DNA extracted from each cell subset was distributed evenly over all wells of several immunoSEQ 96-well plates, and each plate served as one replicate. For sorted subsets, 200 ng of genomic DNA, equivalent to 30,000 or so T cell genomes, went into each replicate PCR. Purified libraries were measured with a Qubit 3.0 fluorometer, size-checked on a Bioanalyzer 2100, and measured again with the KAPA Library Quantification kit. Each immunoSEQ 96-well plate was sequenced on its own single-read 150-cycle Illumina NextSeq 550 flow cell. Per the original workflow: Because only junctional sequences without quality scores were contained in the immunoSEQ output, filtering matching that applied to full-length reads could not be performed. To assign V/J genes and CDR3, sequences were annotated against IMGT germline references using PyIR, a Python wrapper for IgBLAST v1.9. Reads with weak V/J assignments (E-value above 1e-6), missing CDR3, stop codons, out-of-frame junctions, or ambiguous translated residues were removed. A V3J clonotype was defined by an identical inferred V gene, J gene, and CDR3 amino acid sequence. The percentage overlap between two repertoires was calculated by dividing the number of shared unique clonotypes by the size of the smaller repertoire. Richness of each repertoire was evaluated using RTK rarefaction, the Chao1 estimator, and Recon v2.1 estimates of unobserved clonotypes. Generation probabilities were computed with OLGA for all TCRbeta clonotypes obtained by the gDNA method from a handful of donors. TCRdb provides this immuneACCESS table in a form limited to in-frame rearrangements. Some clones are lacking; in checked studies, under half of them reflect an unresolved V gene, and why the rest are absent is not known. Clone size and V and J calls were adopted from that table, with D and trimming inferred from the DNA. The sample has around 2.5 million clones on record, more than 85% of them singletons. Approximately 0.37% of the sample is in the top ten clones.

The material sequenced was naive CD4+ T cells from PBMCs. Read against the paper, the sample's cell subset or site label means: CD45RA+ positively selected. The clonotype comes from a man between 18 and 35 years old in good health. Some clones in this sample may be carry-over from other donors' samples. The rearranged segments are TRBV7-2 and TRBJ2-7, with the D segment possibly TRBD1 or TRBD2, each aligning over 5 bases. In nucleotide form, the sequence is TGTGCCAGCAGCTTAGCGCATTTTAAAGGGACCTCCGGGATCTACGAGCAGTACTTC. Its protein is CASSLAHFKGTSGIYEQYF.